The rows below give T cell receptor beta chains drawn from one sample of a study of blood T cell repertoires in COVID-19. The assay was immunoSEQ multiplex PCR, and TCRdb's table has in-frame clones only and misses some. The sample includes 260,000 or so clones, roughly 80% of them seen just once. The sequencing sample was made of peripheral blood. These receptors originate from a woman at least 80 years old with COVID-19, enrolled during active disease. The CDR3 runs from the conserved cysteine through the conserved F or W. The D gene is left open where the match is weak. Size values are once, few and many counts, or a class for expanded clones, and some rows have none.

v_call	j_call	cdr3_length	d_call	clone_size	cdr3_nt	cdr3_aa
TRBV28	TRBJ1-5	15	TRBD1	once	TGTGCCAGCAGTCCAGGGACAGGGGGGGTTCAGCCCCAGCATTTT	CASSPGTGGVQPQHF
TRBV24-1	TRBJ2-5	17	TRBD2	.	TGTGCCACCAGTGGTCAGCCGGGTAGCGGGATTGAAGAGACCCAGTACTTC	CATSGQPGSGIEETQYF
TRBV2	TRBJ2-7	12	.	few	TGTGCCAGCAGGTCGGCCCTCCTACATCAGGCCTTC	CASRSALLHQAF
TRBV5-4	TRBJ2-5	15	TRBD1	once	TGTGCCAGCAGCTTGCCGGGACAGGGAGGCGAGACCCAGTACTTC	CASSLPGQGGETQYF
TRBV23-1	TRBJ2-7	17	TRBD1	.	TGCGCCAGCAGTCAAGCCGGACAGGGACGAAAACCCTACGAGCAGTACTTC	CASSQAGQGRKPYEQYF
TRBV6-6	TRBJ2-7	15	TRBD1	.	TGTGCCAGCAGTCGATCACCGGGACAGAGCTACGAGCAGTACTTC	CASSRSPGQSYEQYF
TRBV7-6	TRBJ2-1	16	TRBD2	.	TGTGCCAGCAGCTCAAACCCCCCTAGCGGGTTGAATGAGCAGTTCTTC	CASSSNPPSGLNEQFF
TRBV28	TRBJ1-6	14	TRBD1	.	TGTGCCAGCAGTTCGGGACAGGGCCGGTCACCCCTCCACTTT	CASSSGQGRSPLHF
TRBV27	TRBJ1-1	18	TRBD1	.	TGTGCCAGCAGTTCTGGCGGGACAGGGAGGGGTTGGAACACTGAAGCTTTCTTT	CASSSGGTGRGWNTEAFF
TRBV7-8	TRBJ2-3	15	TRBD2	.	TGTGCCAGCAGCTTAGTGGGACTAGCGGGAGAGACGCAGTATTTT	CASSLVGLAGETQYF
TRBV6-5	TRBJ1-3	14	.	.	TGTGCCAGCGGAACCCCGGGGGCTGGAAACACCATATATTTT	CASGTPGAGNTIYF
TRBV11-2	TRBJ2-1	16	.	.	TGTGCCAGCAGCTCCCTAGGGGCTAGCTCCTACAATGAGCAGTTCTTC	CASSSLGASSYNEQFF
TRBV30	TRBJ2-7	16	.	few	TGTGCCTGGAGTGTACCGGTCCCGGGGGTCCGGTACGAGCAGTACTTC	CAWSVPVPGVRYEQYF
TRBV7-9	TRBJ2-7	12	.	.	TGTGCCAGCAGTCGACTTCGGTACGAGCAGTACTTC	CASSRLRYEQYF
TRBV5-1	TRBJ2-6	19	TRBD1	.	TGCGCCAGCAGCCTCCGGGACAGGGTACCTAGCTCTGGGGCCAACGTCCTGACTTTC	CASSLRDRVPSSGANVLTF
TRBV7-9	TRBJ2-5	15	TRBD1	.	TGTGCCAGCAGCCCAGGGACAGGGAACCAAGAGACCCAGTACTTC	CASSPGTGNQETQYF
TRBV5-6	TRBJ1-2	14	.	.	TGTGCCAGCAGCTTGGGCGCGATCTTCTATGGCTACACCTTC	CASSLGAIFYGYTF
TRBV2	TRBJ2-2	13	TRBD2	few	TGTGCCAGCGGGGGGGAAAACACCGGGGAGCTGTTTTTT	CASGGENTGELFF
TRBV5-1	TRBJ1-5	15	TRBD1	.	TGCGCCAGCAGCGTCACAGGGGGACCAAATCAGCCCCAGCATTTT	CASSVTGGPNQPQHF
TRBV19	TRBJ2-4	12	TRBD2	.	TGTGCCAGTAGTACCCGGGGGGGCATTCAGTACTTC	CASSTRGGIQYF
TRBV2	TRBJ1-6	15	.	.	TGTGCCAGCAAGGGCTTTCCCGGGAGTAATTCACCCCTCCACTTT	CASKGFPGSNSPLHF
TRBV14	TRBJ1-2	16	.	.	TGTGCCAGCAGCCAAGTCGTCACAGGGTCCCTCGGTGGCTACACCTTC	CASSQVVTGSLGGYTF
TRBV5-3	TRBJ2-5	14	.	few	TGTGCCAGAAGCTTACAGAGAAGAGTAGAGACCCAGTACTTC	CARSLQRRVETQYF
TRBV19	TRBJ1-5	15	.	few	TGTGCCAGTAGTATGGAGGGAATCCGCAATCAGCCCCAGCATTTT	CASSMEGIRNQPQHF
TRBV7-3	TRBJ2-5	14	.	.	TGTGCCAGCAGCCCAACTCCGTACCAAGAGACCCAGTACTTC	CASSPTPYQETQYF
TRBV28	TRBJ1-2	12	.	.	TGTGCCACCTCGGAGAACTTCTATGGCTACACCTTC	CATSENFYGYTF
TRBV11-2	TRBJ2-3	16	TRBD2	.	TGTGCCAGCAGCTTAGTTGCGGGAGGCCGCACAGATACGCAGTATTTT	CASSLVAGGRTDTQYF
TRBV9	TRBJ1-1	13	.	.	TGTGCCAGCAGCGTAGGAGGGTTCACTGAAGCTTTCTTT	CASSVGGFTEAFF
TRBV7-9	TRBJ1-1	12	TRBD1	few	TGTGCCAGCAAAGGTACAGGGGCTGAAGCTTTCTTT	CASKGTGAEAFF
TRBV6-5	TRBJ1-6	14	TRBD1	.	TGTGCCAGCCAAGACAGGGTTGGGATTTCACCCCTCCACTTT	CASQDRVGISPLHF
TRBV7-9	TRBJ1-1	16	TRBD1	.	TGTGCCAGCAGCTTAGGGTTACAGGGGGCCGGGACTGAAGCTTTCTTT	CASSLGLQGAGTEAFF
TRBV18	TRBJ1-3	14	.	once	TGTGCCAGCTCACCAGACTTCTCTGGAAACACCATATATTTT	CASSPDFSGNTIYF
TRBV7-9	TRBJ1-1	12	.	.	TGTGCCAGCAGTCTGATAGGGGGTGAAGCTTTCTTT	CASSLIGGEAFF
TRBV5-1	TRBJ2-7	15	TRBD1	few	TGCGCCAGCAGCTTGGGACAGGGAAGCTCCTACGAGCAGTACTTC	CASSLGQGSSYEQYF
TRBV6-5	TRBJ1-5	15	.	once	TGTGCCAGCAGCCGGACACGAGATAGCAATCAGCCCCAGCATTTT	CASSRTRDSNQPQHF
TRBV7-3	TRBJ2-1	14	.	once	TGTGCCAGCAGCTTAGGCGGGGTGGCGGCTGAGCAGTTCTTC	CASSLGGVAAEQFF
TRBV29-1	TRBJ1-1	12	.	once	TGCAGCGTGGCTTTCATGAACACTGAAGCTTTCTTT	CSVAFMNTEAFF
TRBV10-1	TRBJ1-3	15	TRBD1	.	TGCGCCAGCAGAGTGGGCGGGACAGGGGTTAACACCATATATTTT	CASRVGGTGVNTIYF
TRBV5-4	TRBJ1-5	15	TRBD1	.	TGTGCCAGCAGCCGAGGGGGCTTACCCAATCAGCCCCAGCATTTT	CASSRGGLPNQPQHF
TRBV2	TRBJ2-6	15	.	.	TGTGCCAGCAGGGACAGTACACCAGGGGCCAACGTCCTGACTTTC	CASRDSTPGANVLTF
TRBV7-8	TRBJ2-1	13	TRBD2	.	TGTGCCAGCAGCCCCAGACTAGCGGGAGATAAGTTCTTC	CASSPRLAGDKFF
TRBV6-6	TRBJ2-5	15	TRBD2	.	TGTGCCAGCAGGACTAGCGGGGGCTTCCAAGAGACCCAGTACTTC	CASRTSGGFQETQYF
TRBV7-8	TRBJ2-7	16	TRBD2	.	TGTGCCAGCAGCTCACTACTAGCGGGAGGGCCCTACGAGCAGTACTTC	CASSSLLAGGPYEQYF
TRBV11-2	TRBJ1-2	14	TRBD1	.	TGTGCCAGCAGCCTAGGGGGCGCCGGCTATGGCTACACCTTC	CASSLGGAGYGYTF
TRBV5-1	TRBJ1-1	15	TRBD1	.	TGCGCCAGCAGCTTGGGGACAGGCTGGAGCACTGAAGCTTTCTTT	CASSLGTGWSTEAFF
TRBV5-1	TRBJ1-1	16	TRBD1	once	TGCGCCAGCAGCTCAGAGCTCAGGGGGCTGGGCACTGAAGCTTTCTTT	CASSSELRGLGTEAFF
TRBV3-1/TRBV3-2	TRBJ1-2	15	.	.	TGTGCCAGCAGGGGGGGGTCCTACGATGACTATGGCTACACCTTC	CASRGGSYDDYGYTF
TRBV11-2	TRBJ1-3	15	TRBD1	.	TGTGCCAGCAGCTTATACGGACAGGTTGGAAACACCATATATTTT	CASSLYGQVGNTIYF
TRBV28	TRBJ1-5	16	TRBD1	once	TGTGCCAGCAGTGTCCGACAGGGACGAGTCAATCAGCCCCAGCATTTT	CASSVRQGRVNQPQHF
TRBV5-6	TRBJ2-2	14	.	.	TGTGCCAGCAGCTCGGCAAGAGGAACCGGGGAGCTGTTTTTT	CASSSARGTGELFF
TRBV30	TRBJ1-3	11	.	few	TGTGCCTGGAGTGACAGTTCCACCATATATTTT	CAWSDSSTIYF
TRBV5-6	TRBJ2-3	10	.	.	TGTGCCAGCAGCGGACGGGATAAGTATTTT	CASSGRDKYF
TRBV20-1	TRBJ2-5	11	.	.	TGCAGTGCTCAGTACCAAGAGACCCAGTACTTC	CSAQYQETQYF
TRBV5-1	TRBJ1-5	16	.	.	TGCGCCAGCAGCTTGGAAGGGGCAGATCGCAATCAGCCCCAGCATTTT	CASSLEGADRNQPQHF
TRBV5-1	TRBJ2-3	16	TRBD1	few	TGCGCCAGCAGCTCGGGACAGGGGGCCGAGGGTGATACGCAGTATTTT	CASSSGQGAEGDTQYF